The 26 T cell receptor beta chains listed next were all sequenced from one sample in a study of human thymus T cells. TCRdb keeps only in-frame clones here, not all; method: immunoSEQ multiplex PCR. The table lists about 44,000 clones, nearly 95% of them singletons. The sequenced sample consisted of blood. The origin of the receptors is a boy under three years old with a congenital heart defect but otherwise immunologically healthy.

The genes are TRBV5-8 and TRBJ2-7; TRBD2 is a possible D gene (5 bases). The ends were cut back, 4 bases at V and 0 bases at J, with 11 bases in the middle. This CDR3 region has 14 residues. Germline values: CDR1 SGHTS, CDR2 YDEGEE. CDR3 protein: CASSDSRGSYEQYF. The CDR3 DNA is TGTGCCAGCAGCGACTCCCGGGGCTCCTACGAGCAGTACTTC.

The rearrangement uses TRBV30 and TRBJ2-5, with 9 bases that match TRBD2. The V gene's germline CDR1 is GTSNPN and CDR2 SVGIG (reference sequence). The CDR3 extends over 16 amino acids. The ends lost 3 bases at V and 4 bases at J; junction bases unmatched: 12. The CDR3 coding sequence is TGTGCCTGGAGCCCACGTGGCGGGGGGGCCCTAGAGACCCAGTACTTC. Translation gives CAWSPRGGGALETQYF.

This chain uses TRBV30 with TRBJ2-3; 9 nucleotides match TRBD2. The V gene end was trimmed by 1 base and the J gene end by 5 bases; junction bases not matched to a gene: 7. Germline V gives CDR1 GTSNPN, CDR2 SVGIG (reference sequence). This CDR3 contains 15 residues. CDR3 sequence reads: CAWSAPRAGGDTQYF. In DNA, the CDR3 is TGTGCCTGGAGTGCTCCCCGAGCGGGGGGAGATACGCAGTATTTT.

The chain carries TRBV7-2 and TRBJ1-4, with 7 bases identical to TRBD1. There are 15 residues in the CDR3. Germline V gene lookup returns CDR1 SGHTA and CDR2 FQGNSA. V shed 5 bases and J 8 bases; nucleotides not matched to a gene: 11. CDR3 region: CASSPLDRRGEKLFF. CDR3 coding DNA: TGTGCCAGCAGCCCCTTGGACAGGAGGGGGGAAAAACTGTTTTTT.

This clone was detected a few times. J is TRBJ1-1 and V is TRBV7-6; possibly TRBD1 for D (5 bases). The CDR3 is made up of 13 amino acids. CDR1 and CDR2 (germline): SGHVS, FNYEAQ. Trimming took 0 bases from V and 6 from J, leaving 8 bases between them. The CDR3 region has the DNA TGTGCCAGCAGCTTAGCGTGGGGGTCTGAAGCTTTCTTT. This encodes CASSLAWGSEAFF.

The CDR3 nucleotides are TGTGCCTGGAAGAGGCGGGGGCTAGACACCGGGGAGCTGTTTTTT. This sequence encodes CAWKRRGLDTGELFF. The rearrangement uses TRBV30 and TRBJ2-2, with D possibly being TRBD2 (7 bases). V was pared by 4 bases and J by 3 bases, with 15 bases between. Looked up from germline, CDR1 is GTSNPN and CDR2 is SVGIG (reference sequence). The CDR3 is 15 amino acids.

The chain employs TRBV6-6 and TRBJ1-3, with D maybe TRBD1 (5 bases). The CDR3 spans 16 residues. CDR1 is MNHNY, CDR2 SVGAGI, per germline (reference sequence). The V gene lost 5 bases and the J gene lost 0 bases, with 14 bases spanning the gap. The CDR3 DNA reads as TGTGCCAGCAGTCCGACAGACACCGTCTCTGGAAACACCATATATTTT. It yields the protein CASSPTDTVSGNTIYF.

The chain uses TRBV4-1 and TRBJ2-3; no firm D call. Germline V gene sequence: CDR1 MGHRA, CDR2 YSYEKL. This CDR3 has 17 residues. The ends were cut back, 3 bases at V and 3 bases at J, with 19 bases in the middle. CDR3 residues: CASSQGPKGWSTDTQYF. CDR3 bases: TGCGCCAGCAGCCAGGGCCCGAAGGGTTGGAGTACAGATACGCAGTATTTT.

The V gene is TRBV4-3, the J gene TRBJ1-5; D call uncertain. This CDR3 is built from 16 residues. CDR1 and CDR2 (germline): LGHNA, YSLEER. Trimming shortened V by 0 bases and J by 4 bases, and 13 bases separated the two germline ends. CDR3 residues: CASSQDRHGGNQPQHF. The CDR3 DNA sequence: TGCGCCAGCAGCCAAGATCGACACGGAGGGAATCAGCCCCAGCATTTT.

The rearrangement links TRBV4-3 to TRBJ1-4; tentatively, D is TRBD1 (5 bases). From germline, CDR1 is LGHNA and CDR2 YSLEER. The length of the CDR3 is 15 residues. The V end was cut by 4 bases, the J end by 3 bases, with 12 bases between. CDR3 residues: CASSPGRGPNEKLFF. The DNA of the CDR3 is TGCGCCAGCAGCCCGGGACGGGGTCCTAATGAAAAACTGTTTTTT.

The V call is TRBV7-2, the J call TRBJ2-3, with D tentatively TRBD2 (7 bases). Germline V lookup: CDR1 SGHTA, CDR2 FQGNSA. Trimming took 6 bases from V and 6 from J, leaving 25 bases between them. The CDR3 is 17 residues long. The CDR3 DNA reads TGTGCCAGCAGAAAGCTTGGGCGGGGGCCCATCAGGGATACGCAGTATTTT. Protein product: CASRKLGRGPIRDTQYF.

The genes are TRBV9 and TRBJ2-3, with 8 nucleotides matching TRBD2. The CDR3 is made up of 15 amino acids. The V and J ends lost 2 bases and 1 base, in that order; junction bases with no gene match: 3. Looked up from germline, CDR1 is SGDLS and CDR2 is YYNGEE. The CDR3 DNA is TGTGCCAGCAGCGTTCTCGGGGGGGGCACAGATACGCAGTATTTT. Translation: CASSVLGGGTDTQYF.

The chain employs TRBV5-4 and TRBJ1-3; D gene ambiguous. This CDR3 has 15 amino acids. Germline-derived CDR1 and CDR2 are SGHNT and YYREEE (reference sequence). The germline V and J ends were trimmed by 0 bases and 4 bases, with 11 bases remaining between them. CDR3 protein: CASSLGGLRGNTIYF. The CDR3 DNA is TGTGCCAGCAGCTTGGGAGGGCTAAGGGGAAACACCATATATTTT.

The chain employs TRBV16 and TRBJ2-7; no clear D. Germline assignment: CDR1 KGHSY and CDR2 FQNENV. With 1 base removed from V and 0 bases from J, the gap between germline ends came to 4 bases. The CDR3 runs 13 residues. CDR3 region: CASSQYASYEQYF. CDR3 nucleotides: TGTGCCAGCAGCCAATACGCCTCCTACGAGCAGTACTTC.

This sequence joins TRBV5-6 and TRBJ1-5; D is undetermined. CDR1 and CDR2 from the germline V gene are SGHDT and YYEEEE. This CDR3 is 15 amino acids long. The ends were cut back, 6 bases at V and 3 bases at J, with 16 bases in the middle. CDR3 sequence (DNA): TGTGCCAGCACCAAAAGGACGGGGATCAATCAGCCCCAGCATTTT. Protein product: CASTKRTGINQPQHF.

The chain is built from TRBV11-2 and TRBJ2-3; TRBD2 matches at 7 bases. The V segment lost 2 bases and the J segment 1 base; nucleotides outside the gene matches: 0. Germline CDR1 is SGHAT and CDR2 is FQNNGV. This CDR3 comprises 14 residues. CDR3 bases: TGTGCCAGCAGCTTACGGGGGGGCACAGATACGCAGTATTTT. It encodes CASSLRGGTDTQYF.

The chain carries TRBV30 and TRBJ2-5; D unresolved. The CDR3 length is 11 residues. The germline CDR1 and CDR2 sequences are GTSNPN and SVGIG (reference sequence). The V gene lost 0 bases and the J gene lost 6 bases, with 5 bases spanning the gap. Here the CDR3 reads CAWSVRKTQYF. CDR3 bases: TGTGCCTGGAGTGTAAGGAAGACCCAGTACTTC.

The CDR3 reads CSVGGGYTF. CDR3 nucleotides: TGCAGTGTGGGGGGTGGCTACACCTTC. The chain carries TRBV20-1 and TRBJ1-2; a weak D match, TRBD1 (5 bases). The V gene lost 7 bases and the J gene lost 7 bases, with 7 bases spanning the gap. The CDR3 is 9 residues long. Germline-derived CDR1 and CDR2 are DFQATT and SNEGSKA (reference sequence).

The chain carries TRBV5-4 and TRBJ1-2, with TRBD1 identical over 8 bases. The CDR3 totals 13 residues. Germline CDR1 is SGHNT and CDR2 is YYREEE (reference sequence). The V gene end was trimmed by 4 bases and the J gene end by 4 bases; junction bases not matched to a gene: 3. Here the CDR3 reads CASSATGGYGYTF. CDR3 DNA: TGTGCCAGCAGCGCCACAGGGGGCTATGGCTACACCTTC.

This chain links TRBV4-1 with TRBJ2-7, with 11 nucleotides matching TRBD2. V dropped 2 bases and J dropped 1; count of bases not matched to a gene: 7. The CDR3 is made up of 17 amino acids. Germline V gene data show CDR1 as MGHRA and CDR2 as YSYEKL. The CDR3 nucleotides read TGCGCCAGCAGCCAATATACTAGCGGGGGCCCATCCTACGAGCAGTACTTC. Its protein product is CASSQYTSGGPSYEQYF.

V gene TRBV10-3 combines with J gene TRBJ2-7; 12 nucleotides line up with TRBD2. This CDR3 spans 17 amino acids. J lost 4 bases, V lost 0 bases, and 7 bases had no gene match. CDR1 is ENHRY, CDR2 SYGVKD, per germline. CDR3 nucleotides: TGTGCCATCAGTGAGTCGAGGCTAGCGGGGGGGCTGTACGAGCAGTACTTC. It encodes CAISESRLAGGLYEQYF.

The chain joins TRBV5-1 to TRBJ1-6; D unresolved. The CDR3 runs to 13 residues. V lost 5 bases and J lost 6, with 9 bases in between. Germline CDR1 SGHRS, CDR2 YFSETQ. The CDR3 sequence: CASRADFNSPLHF. The CDR3 coding sequence is TGCGCCAGCAGAGCGGACTTTAATTCACCCCTCCACTTT. Together with reference TRBV5-1 and TRBJ1-6, the CDR3 gives the full variable domain: KAGVTQTPRYLIKTRGQQVTLSCSPISGHRSVSWYQQTPGQGLQFLFEYFSETQRNKGNFPGRFSGRQFSNSRSEMNVSTLELGDSALYLCASRADFNSPLHFGNGTRLTVT.

The rearrangement joins TRBV9 to TRBJ2-3, with 7 bases fitting TRBD1. The germline V gene encodes CDR1 SGDLS and CDR2 YYNGEE. With V trimmed by 4 bases and J by 8 bases, 1 base remained unmatched. The CDR3 is made up of 11 amino acids. For the CDR3, the DNA is TGTGCCAGCAGCACAGGGGCTACGCAGTATTTT. Translating it yields CASSTGATQYF.

The chain recombines TRBV2 with TRBJ1-4, with D perhaps TRBD1 (6 bases). This CDR3 spans 14 amino acids. In germline, CDR1 is SNHLY, CDR2 FYNNEI. V lost 7 bases and J lost 8, with 17 bases in between. CDR3 sequence reads: CASKARGSGEKLFF. CDR3 coding DNA: TGTGCCAGCAAGGCCAGGGGTTCAGGGGAAAAACTGTTTTTT.

The CDR3 is CASSMGRFPNYGYTF. The CDR3 coding sequence is TGTGCCAGTAGTATGGGTCGGTTTCCTAACTATGGCTACACCTTC. This chain links TRBV19 with TRBJ1-2; D is unresolved. The CDR3 spans 15 residues. Looked up from germline, CDR1 is LNHDA and CDR2 is SQIVND (reference sequence). V lost 3 bases and J lost 0, with 11 bases in between.

CDR3 region: CASSLAGTSGINEQFF. Written as DNA, the CDR3 is TGCGCCAGCAGCTTGGCCGGGACTAGCGGGATAAATGAGCAGTTCTTC. The J gene is TRBJ2-1, the V gene TRBV5-1, with 13 bases aligning to TRBD2. V gave up 0 bases and J gave up 7 bases; unmatched junction bases: 4. This CDR3 has 16 amino acids. Germline values: CDR1 SGHRS, CDR2 YFSETQ.